The sample holds many counts of the clone carrying this TCR beta chain. Its antigen is currently unknown. Trimming took off 5 bases at V and 0 bases at J, with 10 bases between the two ends. Germline CDR1 and CDR2: MDHEN and SYDVKM. There are 14 residues in the CDR3. This sample stems from a study of molecular identifiers for immune sequencing clone quantification. Study observations and caveats: Jurkat TCR RNA that was spiked in from one cell was reportedly detectable among roughly 1 million naive cells.

Library preparation followed earlier protocols using designated TCR primers. TCRdb itself ran the PCR reads through MiXCR, one entry per CDR3 protein. The sample contains about 510,000 distinct CDR3 sequences, less than 30% of which appear only once. Sorted cells numbering about 20,000 to 1,000,000, with 10%, 30% or 50% RNA, yielded the naive CD8 libraries. When naive CD8 T cells were sorted, they were gated as CD8+CD4-CCR7+CD45RA+. J is TRBJ1-1 and V is TRBV28; a weak D match, TRBD1 (6 bases). This sequence originates from a human donor in good health. Some libraries in this study had Jurkat cell RNA spiked in. The sample consisted of naive CD8+ T cells from blood, with Jurkat cell RNA spiked in. As for subset: FACS-sorted CD8+CD4-CCR7+CD45RA+ naive T cells. This CDR3 reads CASSAGVLNTEAFF. The CDR3, as DNA: TGTGCCAGCAGTGCAGGGGTCCTGAACACTGAAGCTTTCTTT.